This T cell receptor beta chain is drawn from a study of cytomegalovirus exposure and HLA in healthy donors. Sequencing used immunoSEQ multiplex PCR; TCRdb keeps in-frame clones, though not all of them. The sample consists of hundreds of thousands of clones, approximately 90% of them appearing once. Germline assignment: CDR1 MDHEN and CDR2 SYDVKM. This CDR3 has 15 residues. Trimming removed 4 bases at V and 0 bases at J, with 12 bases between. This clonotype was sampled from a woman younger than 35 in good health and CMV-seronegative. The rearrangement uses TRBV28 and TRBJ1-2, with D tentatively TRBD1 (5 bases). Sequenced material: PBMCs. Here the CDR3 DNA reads TGTGCCAGCAGTTCCCGGACATCGGCTAACTATGGCTACACCTTC. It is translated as CASSSRTSANYGYTF.